The clone carrying this T cell receptor (beta chain) was seen only a few times. The antigen remains undetermined. The data derive from a study of early T cells in non-severe SARS-CoV-2 infection. The overall study: Chains stayed unpaired after sequencing of bulk RNA from unsorted whole blood.

Individual cDNA molecules were tagged with unique molecular identifiers, the study reported. TCRdb re-called the 5' RACE reads through MiXCR, storing one row per CDR3 protein. The sample records over 85,000 distinct CDR3 sequences, roughly 12% being singletons. The study, taken as a whole, reports: Database matching using VDJdb favored anti-spike CD8 responses, with private and CD4 specificities left missing.

Sequenced here: whole blood, sampled at baseline. This TCR derives from an adult who was a healthcare worker with PCR-confirmed SARS-CoV-2 infection or an uninfected control (not recorded which).

DNA for the CDR3: TGTGCCTACCGTACGGGGTTGGCGAACACTGAAGCTTTCTTT. It is translated as CAYRTGLANTEAFF. This sequence joins TRBV30 and TRBJ1-1; no reliable D call. The germline gives CDR1 GTSNPN, CDR2 SVGIG (reference sequence). Trimming removed 7 bases at V and 1 base at J, with 16 bases between. The CDR3 loop spans 14 amino acids.